This T cell receptor beta chain appears in the sequencing data of a study of CD8+ T cells in alopecia areata. Study-level points and caveats: Compared with normal scalp, lesional scalp had higher clonality and more expanded CD8+ clones.

Germline V gives CDR1 GTSNPN, CDR2 SVGIG (reference sequence). The CDR3 contains 12 residues. V was cut by 1 base and J by 7 bases, with 8 bases left in between. The treatment was: oral pan-JAK inhibitor, 5-10 mg twice daily. Concerning this clone: Its target is unknown.

Isolated RNA was reverse transcribed into cDNA used as the sequencing template. Sequencing used immunoSEQ multiplex PCR; TCRdb keeps in-frame clones, though not all of them. The table records some 200,000 clones, about 57% of them present only once. This TCR was sampled from a human donor with alopecia areata. Material: CD4+ T cells sorted from blood, obtained at week 4, from a patient treated with tofacitinib. The rearrangement uses TRBV30 and TRBJ2-1; D perhaps matches TRBD1 (6 bases). The CDR3 bases are TGTGCCTGGAGTGAGAGGGGGAATGAGCAGTTCTTC. It specifies CAWSERGNEQFF.